The 17 T cell receptor beta chains below were found in one sample sequenced in a study of T cell repertoires in cytomegalovirus infection. TCRdb recomputed calls from the reads with MiXCR, one row per CDR3 protein. The data contain some 900,000 distinct CDR3 sequences, roughly 33% of them singletons. No antigen is known for these receptors. The material sequenced was cultured CD8+ T cells from PBMCs, taken from culture after CMV antigen stimulation. Receptors were obtained from a human donor in good health (CMV status not recorded). Some clones in this sample may be carry-over from other donors' samples.

This clonotype turned up a few times. The chain employs TRBV19 and TRBJ1-1; D remains unclear. V was pared by 3 bases and J by 3 bases, with 8 bases between. In germline, CDR1 is LNHDA, CDR2 SQIVND (reference sequence). CDR3 length: 13 residues. The CDR3: CASSMSRDTEAFF. CDR3 bases: TGTGCCAGTAGTATGAGCCGGGACACTGAAGCTTTCTTT.

The gene calls are TRBV7-9 and TRBJ1-5; no clear D. This CDR3 comprises 12 residues. Germline V gene data show CDR1 as SEHNR and CDR2 as FQNEAQ (reference sequence). V was pared by 0 bases and J by 10 bases, with 7 bases between. CDR3 amino acids: CASSLAGGPQHF. In nucleotides, the CDR3 is TGTGCCAGCAGCTTAGCAGGAGGACCCCAGCATTTT. The complete variable domain, with remaining parts taken from reference TRBV7-9 and TRBJ1-5, reads DTGVSQNPRHKITKRGQNVTFRCDPISEHNRLYWYRQTLGQGPEFLTYFQNEAQLEKSRLLSDRFSAERPKGSFSTLEIQRTEQGDSAMYLCASSLAGGPQHFGDGTRLSIL.

There are a few counts of this clonotype. V and J are TRBV19 and TRBJ1-1, with D possibly TRBD1 on 6 matching bases. The V and J ends lost 3 bases and 9 bases respectively, with 11 bases between them. This CDR3 is 12 amino acids long. Germline CDR1 is LNHDA and CDR2 is SQIVND (reference sequence). The chain's CDR3 is CASSIGRGKAFF. The CDR3 DNA reads TGTGCCAGTAGTATCGGCAGGGGAAAAGCTTTCTTT.

The rearrangement uses TRBV7-6 and TRBJ1-1; D is uncertain. Between the trimmed V and J ends, which lost 8 bases and 1 base, there was a span of 11 bases. CDR1 and CDR2 from the germline V gene are SGHVS and FNYEAQ. CDR3 size: 13 residues. The DNA for the CDR3 is TGTGCCAGCGGTCCTGGGGAGAACACTGAAGCTTTCTTT. This gives the protein CASGPGENTEAFF. Full variable domain (rest looked up from reference TRBV7-6 and TRBJ1-1): GAGVSQSPRYKVTKRGQDVALRCDPISGHVSLYWYRQALGQGPEFLTYFNYEAQQDKSGLPNDRFSAERPEGSISTLTIQRTEQRDSAMYRCASGPGENTEAFFGQGTRLTVV.

The genes are TRBV5-5 and TRBJ1-5; D call uncertain. Trimming took 4 bases from V and 6 from J, leaving 11 bases between them. The CDR3 totals 13 residues. The germline V gene has CDR1 SGHKS and CDR2 YYEKEE (reference sequence). CDR3 loop: CASSQTATQPQHF. In DNA, the CDR3 is TGTGCCAGCAGCCAAACAGCAACTCAGCCCCAGCATTTT. The complete variable domain, with remaining parts taken from reference TRBV5-5 and TRBJ1-5, reads DAGVTQSPTHLIKTRGQQVTLRCSPISGHKSVSWYQQVLGQGPQFIFQYYEKEERGRGNFPDRFSARQFPNYSSELNVNALLLGDSALYLCASSQTATQPQHFGDGTRLSIL.

The chain joins TRBV5-1 to TRBJ2-7, with TRBD1 identical over 11 bases. Germline trimming cut 6 bases from V and 3 bases from J; bases unmatched to any gene: 5. The germline V gene encodes CDR1 SGHRS and CDR2 YFSETQ. CDR3 size: 14 residues. The CDR3 DNA sequence: TGCGCCAGCACCTGGGACAGGGGGTTCTACGAGCAGTACTTC. This encodes CASTWDRGFYEQYF.

The chain is built from TRBV5-1 and TRBJ2-1; D unclear. The CDR3 has 15 amino acids. Germline V CDR1 and CDR2: SGHRS, YFSETQ. The V end lost 2 bases, the J end lost 0 bases, and 9 bases lay between the germline ends. CDR3: CASSFIVSSYNEQFF. The DNA of the CDR3 is TGCGCCAGCAGCTTTATAGTTAGCTCCTACAATGAGCAGTTCTTC.

This clonotype was counted at least ten times. This chain joins TRBV25-1 and TRBJ1-2; D unclear. Trimming removed 3 bases at V and 2 bases at J, with 1 base between. This CDR3 contains 11 residues. Germline values: CDR1 MGHDK, CDR2 SYGVNS. The CDR3 bases are TGTGCCAGCAGTGAGAACTATGGCTACACCTTC. Its translation: CASSENYGYTF.

This clonotype showed up just a few times. The gene calls are TRBV6-2 or TRBV6-3 and TRBJ2-1, with D possibly matching TRBD2 (6 bases). This CDR3 has 15 amino acids. Between the trimmed V and J ends, which lost 2 bases and 2 bases, there was a span of 10 bases. Germline CDR1 reads MNHEY; CDR2 reads SVGEGT. CDR3 nucleotide sequence: TGTGCCAGCAGTTACGGGTGGAGGGCCTACAATGAGCAGTTCTTC. This gives the protein CASSYGWRAYNEQFF.

This chain uses TRBV6-2 or TRBV6-3 with TRBJ1-6; D uncertain. V gave up 5 bases and J gave up 7 bases, with 15 bases separating them. Germline CDR1 is MNHEY and CDR2 is SVGEGT. The CDR3 is made up of 15 amino acids. The CDR3 DNA sequence: TGTGCCAGCAGTCCCCTGGAGGGCCTAAATTCACCCCTCCACTTT. This encodes CASSPLEGLNSPLHF.

This clonotype was observed a handful of times. This chain joins TRBV7-3 and TRBJ1-4; D gene uncertain. The CDR3 spans 14 residues. Germline V gives CDR1 SGHTA, CDR2 FQGTGA. Trimming stripped 6 bases from V and 7 bases from J, with 15 bases between. In DNA form, the CDR3 reads TGTGCCAGCAGTCAAAGGGAAAGAGGTGAAAAACTGTTTTTT. Amino acid sequence: CASSQRERGEKLFF. Combining the CDR3 with reference TRBV7-3 and TRBJ1-4 gives the whole variable domain GAGVSQTPSNKVTEKGKYVELRCDPISGHTALYWYRQSLGQGPEFLIYFQGTGAADDSGLPNDRFFAVRPEGSVSTLKIQRTERGDSAVYLCASSQRERGEKLFFGSGTQLSVL.

At least ten counts were recorded for this clonotype. The chain combines TRBV12-3 or TRBV12-4 with TRBJ2-1, with no clear D. V was cut by 5 bases and J by 4 bases, with 6 bases left in between. The CDR3 sequence is 12 residues long. The CDR3 DNA sequence: TGTGCCAGCAGTCCGATTTACAATGAGCAGTTCTTC. Translating it yields CASSPIYNEQFF.

In this sample, this clonotype turned up a few times. This chain connects TRBV4-1 to TRBJ2-4, with no clear D. This CDR3 is built from 13 residues. Between the trimmed V and J ends, which lost 1 base and 6 bases, there was a span of 7 bases. From germline, CDR1 is MGHRA and CDR2 YSYEKL. The CDR3 bases are TGCGCCAGCAGCCAAGGACGGCTAAACATTCAGTACTTC. Its translation is CASSQGRLNIQYF.

The chain is built from TRBV6-1 and TRBJ1-1; D is undetermined. V was trimmed by 5 bases and J by 1 base, leaving 17 bases between them. The CDR3 length is 16 residues. Germline V lookup: CDR1 MNHNS, CDR2 SASEGT. As DNA, the CDR3 is TGTGCCAGCAGTCCAGTCCTGGTCGGGAGGAACACTGAAGCTTTCTTT. Its translation: CASSPVLVGRNTEAFF.

CDR3: CASTSRGTGNTIYF. Here the CDR3 DNA reads TGTGCCAGCACCTCTCGAGGGACTGGAAACACCATATATTTT. This chain uses TRBV7-4 with TRBJ1-3, with no clear D. The germline V gene encodes CDR1 SGHVT and CDR2 SQSDAQ. V gave up 7 bases and J gave up 2 bases, with 12 bases separating them. CDR3 length: 14 amino acids.

This clonotype was detected a few times. V gene TRBV4-1 combines with J gene TRBJ2-3; D not resolved. V shed 1 base and J shed 5 bases, with 7 bases lying between them. This CDR3 comprises 13 residues. CDR1 is MGHRA and CDR2 is YSYEKL in the germline V gene. The CDR3 region is CASSQGVGDTQYF. The CDR3 DNA reads TGCGCCAGCAGCCAAGGGGTGGGAGATACGCAGTATTTT.

This chain uses TRBV12-5 with TRBJ1-2; 7 bases match TRBD1. Trimming removed 3 bases from V and 6 bases from J; junction bases left unmatched: 13. CDR1 is LGHNT, CDR2 FRNRAP, per germline. This CDR3 contains 16 residues. The CDR3 bases are TGTGCTAGTGGTTTATCGACAGGGAAGTACGGGGATGGCTACACCTTC. This gives the protein CASGLSTGKYGDGYTF.